Shown below are 20 T cell receptor beta chains from a single sample sequenced in a study of cytomegalovirus exposure and HLA in healthy donors. Sequencing was performed with immunoSEQ multiplex PCR; in TCRdb, only in-frame clones are kept and a portion is missing. The sample holds 200,000 to 300,000 clones; 80% to 95% are singletons and the top ten take approximately 3%. Sequencing input: PBMCs. These receptors were taken from a woman in her 30s in good health and CMV-seronegative.

J is TRBJ2-5 and V is TRBV27; 8 bases are a match to TRBD1. V trimming: 6 bases; J trimming: 4 bases; junction bases outside the gene matches: 4. The germline CDR1 and CDR2 sequences are MNHEY and SMNVEV (reference sequence). This CDR3 contains 13 residues. CDR3 protein: CASRSGTGETQYF. In nucleotides, the CDR3 is TGTGCCAGCAGATCCGGGACAGGAGAGACCCAGTACTTC.

J is TRBJ2-3 and V is TRBV5-6, with D possibly TRBD2 on 6 matching bases. Per the germline V gene, CDR1 is SGHDT and CDR2 is YYEEEE. The CDR3 runs 14 residues. Trimming removed 0 bases at V and 3 bases at J, with 8 bases between. CDR3 DNA sequence: TGTGCCAGCAGCTTGGGTGGGGGGACAGATACGCAGTATTTT. Translation: CASSLGGGTDTQYF.

This clone was seen once. This sequence joins TRBV5-1 and TRBJ2-2; 9 bases match TRBD1. Germline CDR1 is SGHRS and CDR2 is YFSETQ. Trimming cost V 4 bases and J 4 bases; bases outside gene matches: 5. This CDR3 region has 15 residues. CDR3 loop: CASSPRQGGTGELFF. CDR3 bases: TGCGCCAGCAGCCCCAGACAGGGGGGCACCGGGGAGCTGTTTTTT.

The chain joins TRBV27 to TRBJ2-5, with 7 bases aligning to TRBD2. Looked up from germline, CDR1 is MNHEY and CDR2 is SMNVEV (reference sequence). After removal of 2 bases from V and 5 bases from J, the junction contained 5 bases not matched to a gene. The CDR3 sequence is 14 residues long. The CDR3 DNA sequence: TGTGCCAGCAGTTTAAGACTAGCAGGGGAGACCCAGTACTTC. Translation: CASSLRLAGETQYF.

This clone occurred a few times. The chain combines TRBV7-2 with TRBJ1-5, with 10 bases identical to TRBD1. With 4 bases clipped from V and 5 bases from J, the junction kept 2 bases outside the gene matches. The CDR3 runs 14 residues. The V gene's germline CDR1 is SGHTA and CDR2 FQGNSA. DNA for the CDR3: TGTGCCAGCAGCTACGGACAGGGGGATCAGCCCCAGCATTTT. It translates to CASSYGQGDQPQHF.

The chain carries TRBV10-3 and TRBJ2-1, with D possibly matching TRBD1 (8 bases). This CDR3 has 19 residues. Trimming took 3 bases from V and 4 from J, leaving 25 bases between them. CDR1 and CDR2 (germline): ENHRY, SYGVKD. CDR3 DNA sequence: TGTGCCATCAGTGACACAGGACAGGGAATGACTAGCCGTTACAATGAGCAGTTCTTC. Protein product: CAISDTGQGMTSRYNEQFF.

The chain carries TRBV5-4 and TRBJ2-5; TRBD2 agrees at 7 bases. Looked up from germline, CDR1 is SGHNT and CDR2 is YYREEE (reference sequence). With 0 bases clipped from V and 5 bases from J, the junction kept 10 bases outside the gene matches. The CDR3 spans 16 residues. The CDR3 is CASSLGAGGSGETQYF. CDR3 DNA sequence: TGTGCCAGCAGCTTGGGAGCTGGCGGGAGCGGGGAGACCCAGTACTTC.

The V gene is TRBV9, the J gene TRBJ2-1; 8 positions agree with TRBD1. The J segment lost 1 base and the V segment lost 3 bases, leaving 12 bases of the junction unmatched. There are 18 residues in the CDR3. Germline V gene sequence: CDR1 SGDLS, CDR2 YYNGEE. This CDR3 is CASSGEPRTGGSYNEQFF. CDR3 nucleotide sequence: TGTGCCAGCAGCGGCGAACCCCGAACAGGGGGGTCCTACAATGAGCAGTTCTTC.

This clone was recorded a few times. This chain uses TRBV27 with TRBJ1-1; no firm D call. The V gene's germline CDR1 is MNHEY and CDR2 SMNVEV (reference sequence). The CDR3 covers 14 residues. Between the trimmed V and J ends, which lost 4 bases and 1 base, there was a span of 10 bases. The CDR3 bases are TGTGCCAGCAGTTGGACGTCCAGGAACACTGAAGCTTTCTTT. Its translation: CASSWTSRNTEAFF.

The rearrangement uses TRBV2 and TRBJ2-1; unclear D gene. The germline V gene has CDR1 SNHLY and CDR2 FYNNEI. CDR3 length: 14 amino acids. V gave up 8 bases and J gave up 4 bases, with 15 bases separating them. The CDR3 loop is CASFETNGYNEQFF. The DNA of the CDR3 is TGTGCCAGCTTTGAAACCAATGGATACAATGAGCAGTTCTTC.

This clone was observed once. The chain employs TRBV28 and TRBJ1-4, with 8 bases matching TRBD1. CDR3 size: 16 residues. J was trimmed by 1 base and V by 8 bases; bases with no gene match: 9. The germline V gene encodes CDR1 MDHEN and CDR2 SYDVKM. In DNA form, the CDR3 reads TGTGCCAGCGGGAAAGGACAGGGAATAACTAATGAAAAACTGTTTTTT. Amino acids: CASGKGQGITNEKLFF.

The chain has TRBV7-7 and TRBJ2-5; a weak D match, TRBD1 (6 bases). In germline, CDR1 is SSHAT, CDR2 FNYEAQ (reference sequence). The length of the CDR3 is 16 residues. Trimming stripped 5 bases from V and 5 bases from J, with 21 bases between. The CDR3, as DNA: TGTGCCAGCAGCCTCACAGGGTTAATGCCCCCTGAGACCCAGTACTTC. Encoded protein: CASSLTGLMPPETQYF.

V is TRBV6-5 and J is TRBJ2-3, with unresolved D. Trimming removed 10 bases from V and 0 bases from J, with 5 bases in between. This CDR3 has 11 residues. The germline V gene has CDR1 MNHEY and CDR2 SVGAGI. CDR3 nucleotide sequence: TGTGCCACCCTCAGCACAGATACGCAGTATTTT. It is translated as CATLSTDTQYF.

Only a few counts were recorded for this clone. The chain couples TRBV30 to TRBJ1-2; D gene uncertain. Per germline, CDR1 GTSNPN and CDR2 SVGIG (reference sequence). Trimming took 2 bases from V and 7 from J, leaving 14 bases between them. The CDR3 contains 13 residues. The CDR3 DNA reads as TGTGCCTGGAGTCCCTCTGGTAACGGTGGCTACACCTTC. As protein: CAWSPSGNGGYTF.

The chain joins TRBV9 to TRBJ2-7; 8 nucleotides agree with TRBD2. V shed 4 bases, J shed 2 bases, and the junction held 11 bases outside the gene matches. CDR3 length: 16 residues. The germline gives CDR1 SGDLS, CDR2 YYNGEE. The CDR3 protein is CASSPFSTSATYEQYF. The CDR3 DNA reads as TGTGCCAGCAGCCCCTTCTCGACTAGCGCAACCTACGAGCAGTACTTC.

This chain connects TRBV7-2 to TRBJ2-1; the D is unclear. The length of the CDR3 is 12 residues. V was trimmed by 2 bases and J by 6 bases, leaving 5 bases between them. Germline V gene sequence: CDR1 SGHTA, CDR2 FQGNSA. The CDR3 here is CASSLSRNEQFF. The CDR3 bases are TGTGCCAGCAGCTTAAGCCGCAATGAGCAGTTCTTC.

This chain joins TRBV2 and TRBJ2-1, with 13 bases aligning to TRBD2. CDR1 is SNHLY and CDR2 is FYNNEI in the germline V gene. This CDR3 region has 14 residues. V trimming: 7 bases; J trimming: 6 bases; junction bases outside the gene matches: 3. CDR3 sequence: CASKGLAGVNEQFF. DNA for the CDR3: TGTGCCAGCAAAGGACTAGCGGGAGTCAATGAGCAGTTCTTC.

The genes are TRBV2 and TRBJ2-3; D ambiguous. The CDR3 sequence is 13 residues long. Deletions cut 3 bases from V and 1 base from J, with 5 bases between. Germline CDR1 reads SNHLY; CDR2 reads FYNNEI. In DNA form, the CDR3 reads TGTGCCAGCAGTGATCGGCGCACAGATACGCAGTATTTT. This codes for CASSDRRTDTQYF.

This rearrangement joins TRBV4-3 to TRBJ2-7, with 7 bases that match TRBD2. The CDR3 covers 15 residues. J lost 5 bases, V lost 1 base, and 8 bases had no gene match. Germline assignment: CDR1 LGHNA and CDR2 YSLEER. CDR3 amino acids: CASSQALGGPHEQYF. In DNA form, the CDR3 reads TGCGCCAGCAGCCAAGCTCTGGGAGGGCCCCACGAGCAGTACTTC.

This chain connects TRBV7-8 to TRBJ2-1, with unresolved D. The V and J ends lost 3 bases and 5 bases respectively, with 11 bases between them. Germline CDR1 and CDR2: SGHVS and FQNEAQ. There are 14 residues in the CDR3. CDR3 sequence: CASSLRLSDNEQFF. The CDR3 DNA reads as TGTGCCAGCAGCTTGAGACTCTCGGACAATGAGCAGTTCTTC.